The present T cell receptor (beta chain) was sequenced within a study of T-cell memory formation after mild COVID-19 (dated by TCRdb to 2020 to 2023). At the level of the whole study: Most TCR sequence clusters were specific to one of the two donors. In a couple of donors, T-cell clones that expanded and contracted after mild COVID-19 were tracked by sequencing TCRalpha and TCRbeta repertoires over time. The cohort was made up of two young adult volunteers, one female and one male, who were previously healthy. Broad study findings and their caveats: Contracting CD4+ clones were located mainly in the CM and EM memory subsets, whereas CD8+ clones were found to be enriched in EMRA. The detection of some responding clones in pre-infection memory suggests that pre-existing cross-reactive memory T cells joined the SARS-CoV-2 response. The study covered only a couple of mild cases, and larger cohorts including severe cases with pre-infection samples were considered necessary. SARS-CoV-2 specificity of the second-wave clones peaking on day 37 was not confirmed. From day 15 to 85, contracting clones showed balanced CD4/CD8 phenotypes, whereas a second wave of clones that expanded from day 15 to 37 leaned towards CD4+.

Between the V and J ends, shortened by 5 bases and 9 bases respectively, the junction contains 16 bases. The CDR3, from cysteine to phenylalanine, totals 13 residues. The DNA shown is the 39-base CDR3, in frame from base 1. From a lookup of the germline V gene, CDR1 and CDR2 are SGHAT and FQNNGV. This clonotype was detected only a few times. No antigen is known for it. The sample holds no much larger clone one base away, and base qualities are not on file. PBMCs were isolated by Ficoll-Paque density gradient centrifugation. For sequencing, an Illumina NovaSeq 6000 was employed. cDNA libraries for TCRalpha and TCRbeta were prepared by 5'RACE using constant-segment primers, with sample barcodes and unique molecular identifiers added. Trizol reagent was used to extract RNA from every sample. Library amplification was performed in two PCR steps, and a second sample barcode and Illumina TruSeq adapters were introduced in the second step. The libraries were sequenced on an Illumina NovaSeq using 2 x 150 bp paired-end reads. The original methods were these. Reads were demultiplexed and collapsed into UMI-guided consensus sequences with migec v1.2.7. Using mixcr v2.1.11, the UMI consensuses were aligned to TRA and TRB V and J templates and assembled into clonotypes. Clonotypes were classified as expanded or contracted when called significant by both edgeR and NoisET, with noise models trained on biological replicates. edgeR calls used a false discovery rate-adjusted p below 0.01 and a log2 fold-change threshold of 1. As an exploratory analysis of dynamics, max-normalized trajectories of the 1000 most abundant clonotypes were examined by PCA with hierarchical clustering. Separately sequenced CD4+ and CD8+ repertoires were used to assign a CD4 or CD8 phenotype to each responding clone. The public reads were quality trimmed at Q25 with fastp and then assembled into clones with MiXCR by TCRdb, keeping productive beta chains. Every CDR3 protein is listed once, alongside the most common genes and DNA of its rows. What appears here as the V and J calls and clone size reflects TCRdb's work, not the paper's. The sample table contains fewer than 350,000 distinct CDR3 sequences; only one count was recorded for roughly 15% of them. The top ten clones comprise approximately 20% of the sample.

Sequencing was done on a sample of PBMCs or a T cell subset sorted from them (not recorded which). This receptor chain uses TRBV11-2 and TRBJ1-2; the D gene cannot be named for sure. The TCR was taken from a young man who had mild COVID-19 (a few samples of this study predate the infection). The sample titles of this study are shuffled in the database, so cell type and time point are left out; the donor was told from shared clones. For the CDR3, the sequence is CASSTEATSRYTF. Read as DNA, the sequence is TGTGCCAGCAGCACCGAGGCGACTAGTCGCTACACCTTC.